This T cell receptor beta chain was identified in a study of metastatic and nonmetastatic thyroid tumors. Overall study: Malignant and benign thyroid patients had repertoires compared in peripheral blood and tumor or nodule tissue. Points from the study as a whole: Benign nodules were reported to have significantly lower TCR beta diversity than malignant thyroid tumors, in blood and tumor.

This clone ranks as medium-sized. Its antigen remains unknown. Patients had received no treatment of any kind before thyroid surgery. The CDR3 spans 14 residues. Trimming took 7 bases from V and 4 from J, leaving 14 bases between them. CDR1 and CDR2 (germline): MDHEN, SYDVKM. Original data processing: It was from CDR3 differences across clinicopathological groups that a distant-metastasis classifier for papillary thyroid cancer was built. TCRdb recomputed clones from the PCR reads via MiXCR. The V and J calls follow TCRdb's processing rather than the paper's. The sample has 30,000 or so clones, 7% to 8% seen once.

The chain links TRBV28 to TRBJ1-3; tentative D call: TRBD1 (5 bases). This sequence was found in a female donor with papillary thyroid cancer or a benign thyroid nodule (not recorded which). Some clones in this sample may be carry-over from other donors' samples. Source material: blood. The CDR3 DNA reads as TGTGCCAGCACCTCTTCAGGGAAAGGAAACACCATATATTTT. Amino acids: CASTSSGKGNTIYF.